This is a list of T cell receptor beta chains from one sample in a study of shared clonotypes between healthy human individuals. Sequencing used immunoSEQ multiplex PCR; TCRdb keeps in-frame clones, though not all of them. The data contain 2 million to 2.5 million clones, roughly 93% of them singletons. Sequenced: naive CD4+ T cells from PBMCs. These receptors came from a man younger than 30 in good health. Some clones in this sample may be carry-over from other donors' samples. CDR3s include the opening cysteine and the closing phenylalanine or tryptophan. The order of the fields is J gene, clone size, D gene, V gene, CDR3 protein, CDR3 DNA. D genes are given only for firm matches. Clone size is stated in some rows and not others, as once, few, many or a class when expanded.

TRBJ2-1 NA NA TRBV4-2 CASSQDRDTLNEQFF TGTGCCAGCAGCCAAGATCGGGATACCCTCAATGAGCAGTTCTTC
TRBJ2-4 NA NA TRBV28 CASSRGHPLAKNIQYF TGTGCCAGCAGTCGCGGACACCCTCTAGCCAAAAACATTCAGTACTTC
TRBJ2-7 NA TRBD1 TRBV6-5 CASSSRDSGSYEQYF TGTGCCAGCAGTTCCCGGGACAGCGGTTCCTACGAGCAGTACTTC
TRBJ1-1 NA TRBD1 TRBV28 CASTLSGTGMNTEAFF TGTGCCAGCACCCTTTCTGGGACAGGAATGAACACTGAAGCTTTCTTT
TRBJ1-5 few NA TRBV28 CASDPNLQPQHF TGTGCCAGCGACCCAAATCTGCAGCCCCAGCATTTT
TRBJ2-3 NA NA TRBV15 CATSTIGSTDTQYF TGTGCCACCAGCACCATCGGTAGCACAGATACGCAGTATTTT
TRBJ2-2 NA NA TRBV11-2 CASSLMSPSSTGELFF TGTGCCAGCAGCCTTATGTCCCCGTCGAGCACCGGGGAGCTGTTTTTT
TRBJ2-7 NA NA TRBV5-4 CASASEGQYVSYEQYF TGTGCCAGCGCAAGTGAGGGGCAATACGTCTCCTACGAGCAGTACTTC
TRBJ1-5 NA NA TRBV6-5 CASRPGNQPQHF TGTGCCAGCCGCCCGGGAAATCAGCCCCAGCATTTT
TRBJ1-1 NA NA TRBV6-5 CASSLNRRVGLEAFF TGTGCCAGCAGTTTAAATCGCAGGGTTGGGCTGGAAGCTTTCTTT
TRBJ2-1 NA TRBD2 TRBV11-2 CASSFGGRNNEQFF TGTGCCAGCAGCTTCGGCGGGAGAAACAATGAGCAGTTCTTC
TRBJ2-4 NA NA TRBV7-8 CASSFRHPIGDIQYF TGTGCCAGCAGCTTTCGACACCCAATTGGGGACATTCAGTACTTC
TRBJ1-2 NA NA TRBV5-6 CASSLGQGGNYGYTF TGTGCCAGCAGCTTGGGGCAGGGTGGTAACTATGGCTACACCTTC
TRBJ1-2 NA NA TRBV6-5 CASSEWGGYTF TGTGCCAGCAGTGAATGGGGTGGCTACACCTTC
TRBJ1-5 NA NA TRBV28 CASSYAQGSGNQPQHF TGTGCCAGCAGTTATGCGCAGGGGAGCGGGAATCAGCCCCAGCATTTT
TRBJ1-3 NA NA TRBV29-1 CSVGNSGNTIYF TGCAGCGTTGGAAACTCTGGAAACACCATATATTTT
TRBJ1-5 NA NA TRBV6-5 CASSYSWTLRQPQHF TGTGCCAGCAGTTACTCCTGGACCCTCAGGCAGCCCCAGCATTTT
TRBJ2-7 NA NA TRBV19 CASRSSYEQYF TGTGCCAGTAGAAGCTCCTACGAGCAGTACTTC
TRBJ2-5 NA TRBD2 TRBV27 CASSANRLAGGRQTQYF TGTGCCAGCAGTGCGAATAGACTAGCTGGTGGTAGGCAGACCCAGTACTTC
TRBJ2-1 NA TRBD2 TRBV7-2 CASSLARSASGRDGYEQFF TGTGCCAGCAGCTTAGCTCGGTCGGCTAGCGGGAGGGATGGGTATGAGCAGTTCTTC
TRBJ2-3 NA NA TRBV9 CASSVGGVRTDTQYF TGTGCCAGCAGCGTAGGGGGGGTGAGGACAGATACGCAGTATTTT
TRBJ2-2 NA NA TRBV5-4 CASSLGVNTGELFF TGTGCCAGCAGCTTGGGAGTGAACACCGGGGAGCTGTTTTTT
TRBJ2-1 NA TRBD2 TRBV11-2 CASSPGLAGGEQFF TGTGCCAGCAGCCCAGGACTAGCGGGAGGTGAGCAGTTCTTC
TRBJ2-3 NA NA TRBV2 CASSESSGSTDTQYF TGTGCCAGCAGTGAATCAAGCGGGAGCACAGATACGCAGTATTTT
TRBJ1-5 few NA TRBV7-2 CASSTFGTVLNQPQHF TGTGCCAGCAGCACCTTCGGGACGGTCCTCAATCAGCCCCAGCATTTT
TRBJ2-1 once NA TRBV4-2 CASQREIRSGEQFF TGTGCCAGTCAGCGCGAAATCCGGAGTGGGGAGCAGTTCTTC
TRBJ2-7 NA NA TRBV5-1 CASSLAGLSSYEQYF TGCGCCAGCAGCTTGGCGGGACTTAGCTCCTACGAGCAGTACTTC
TRBJ1-5 once NA TRBV7-2 CASSFGPDQPQHF TGTGCCAGCAGCTTCGGCCCCGATCAGCCCCAGCATTTT
TRBJ1-5 NA NA TRBV27 CASRPGADPVVAQHF TGTGCCAGCAGACCTGGGGCGGACCCAGTTGTGGCCCAGCATTTT